This TCR beta chain is drawn from a study of T cells after yellow fever vaccination. TCRdb re-called the 5' RACE reads with MiXCR, one entry per CDR3 protein. This repertoire shows roughly 260,000 distinct CDR3 sequences, 10% to 15% found once; its top ten account for approximately 0.49%. Trimming took 5 bases from V and 5 from J, leaving 12 bases between them. The CDR3 is made up of 13 amino acids. The gene calls are TRBV12-3 or TRBV12-4 and TRBJ1-2, with unresolved D. The origin of this receptor is a man between 25 and 39 years old who received the YFV17D yellow fever vaccine. Source: CD4+ T cells sorted from PBMCs, taken 45 days after the yellow fever booster vaccination. CDR3 coding DNA: TGTGCCAGCAGTCGAGGCGGATTATATGGCTACACCTTC. It translates to CASSRGGLYGYTF.